The present T cell receptor (beta chain) was sequenced within a study of blood T cell repertoires in COVID-19. Study-wide background: Recovery among Cohort 3 donors was established by two negative PCRs, clearance, or symptom resolution. Collection of acute and convalescent COVID-19 samples took place in the United States, Italy and Spain. T cells, B-cell-depleted T cells, or PBMCs provided the cDNA or gDNA that served as material.

The method was immunoSEQ multiplex PCR; TCRdb's version includes in-frame clones alone and lacks a portion of them. Altogether hundreds of thousands of clones are present, about 88% being singletons, with the ten largest covering over 2%. Cohorts were based on clinical histories the participants reported. The specimen was PBMCs or T cells enriched from blood (not recorded which). This sequence was found in a woman aged 60 to 75 in a cohort exposed to, infected with or recovered from COVID-19 (not recorded which).

CDR3 region: CASSIVSGQGPRFF. The CDR3 DNA is TGTGCCAGTAGTATCGTGTCGGGACAGGGTCCAAGGTTCTTC. This sequence joins TRBV19 and TRBJ2-1; TRBD1 agrees at 9 bases. Germline V CDR1 and CDR2: LNHDA, SQIVND (reference sequence). The CDR3 spans 14 residues. V lost 3 bases to trimming and J lost 15 bases; unmatched junction nucleotides: 12.